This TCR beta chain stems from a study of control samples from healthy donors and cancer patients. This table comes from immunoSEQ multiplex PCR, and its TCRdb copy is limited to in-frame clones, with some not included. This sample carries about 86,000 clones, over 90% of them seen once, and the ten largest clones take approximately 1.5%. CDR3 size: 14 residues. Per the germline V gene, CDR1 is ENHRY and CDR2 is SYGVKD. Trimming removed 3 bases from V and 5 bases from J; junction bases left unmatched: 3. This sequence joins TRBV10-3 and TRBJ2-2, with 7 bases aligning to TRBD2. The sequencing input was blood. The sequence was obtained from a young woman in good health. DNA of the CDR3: TGTGCCATCAGTGAACGCGGGGGTACCGGGGAGCTGTTTTTT. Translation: CAISERGGTGELFF.